These 20 T cell receptor beta chains originate from one sample sequenced in a study of blood T cell repertoires in COVID-19. The protocol was immunoSEQ multiplex PCR, while the TCRdb copy is restricted to in-frame clones and leaves out a portion. The table shows about 290,000 clones, with 75% to 90% occurring only once. The sequenced material came from PBMCs or T cells enriched from blood (not recorded which). These receptor sequences come from a woman between 35 and 50 years old who had recovered from COVID-19.

The chain carries TRBV9 and TRBJ1-3; weak D call: TRBD1 (6 bases). The CDR3 is 15 residues long. The V gene's germline CDR1 is SGDLS and CDR2 YYNGEE. Between the trimmed V and J ends, which lost 3 bases and 2 bases, there was a span of 12 bases. The CDR3 region has the DNA TGTGCCAGCAGCGCGCAGGGGCCCACTGGAAACACCATATATTTT. As protein: CASSAQGPTGNTIYF.

This clone has a single count. The V call is TRBV2, the J call TRBJ2-3; the match to TRBD2 covers 9 bases. Germline V gene sequence: CDR1 SNHLY, CDR2 FYNNEI. The CDR3 has 14 residues. Trimming at V came to 6 bases and at J to 4 bases, leaving 5 bases not matched to a gene. CDR3: CASRLAGAADTQYF. CDR3 in DNA: TGTGCCAGCAGACTAGCGGGTGCGGCAGATACGCAGTATTTT.

The chain carries TRBV7-2 and TRBJ1-2; D unresolved. Trimming took off 5 bases at V and 0 bases at J, with 10 bases between the two ends. CDR1 and CDR2 from the germline V gene are SGHTA and FQGNSA. This CDR3 contains 14 residues. This CDR3 is CASSPRGPNYGYTF. In DNA, the CDR3 is TGTGCCAGCAGCCCCCGAGGCCCTAACTATGGCTACACCTTC.

The chain carries TRBV5-6 and TRBJ2-7; weak D call: TRBD2 (7 bases). This CDR3 has 14 amino acids. V was trimmed by 2 bases and J by 3 bases, leaving 12 bases between them. Germline values: CDR1 SGHDT, CDR2 YYEEEE. CDR3 protein: CASSFRGAVYEQYF. The CDR3 DNA reads TGTGCCAGCAGCTTTCGGGGGGCGGTCTACGAGCAGTACTTC.

This clone was picked up one time. This chain connects TRBV23-1 to TRBJ1-6; D is uncertain. TRBV23-1 is an open reading frame, and its role is uncertain. Trimming left V 9 bases short and J 6 bases short, with 15 bases between. The CDR3 extends over 14 amino acids. The CDR3 here is CARWPGEGNSPLHF. The CDR3 nucleotides read TGCGCCAGATGGCCCGGGGAGGGTAATTCACCCCTCCACTTT.

The chain uses TRBV20-1 and TRBJ1-4; no definite D call. The CDR3 totals 11 residues. Per the germline V gene, CDR1 is DFQATT and CDR2 is SNEGSKA (reference sequence). CDR3 sequence: CTYPLDEKLFF. The CDR3 coding sequence is TGCACCTACCCGCTGGATGAAAAACTGTTTTTT.

The CDR3 nucleotides read TGTGCCAGCAGCCAAGAAAGCATGAACACTGAAGCTTTCTTT. This gives the protein CASSQESMNTEAFF. The rearrangement links TRBV3-1 (or the pseudogene TRBV3-2) to TRBJ1-1; no clear D gene. Deletions cut 0 bases from V and 0 bases from J, with 5 bases between. The germline V gene has CDR1 LGHDT and CDR2 YNNKEL (reference sequence). This CDR3 has 14 residues.

This chain connects TRBV7-9 to TRBJ1-5; tentative D call: TRBD1 (5 bases). Germline values: CDR1 SEHNR, CDR2 FQNEAQ (reference sequence). Trimming pared 5 bases from V and 4 bases from J, leaving 15 bases between. The CDR3 has 15 residues. The CDR3 here is CASSPAAGGNQPQHF. The CDR3 DNA reads as TGTGCCAGCAGCCCTGCCGCGGGGGGAAATCAGCCCCAGCATTTT.

The chain joins TRBV2 to TRBJ2-1; 9 positions match TRBD2. CDR3 length equals 15 residues. The germline gives CDR1 SNHLY, CDR2 FYNNEI. Unmatched junction bases numbered 7, after V lost 5 bases and J lost 5 bases. The CDR3 protein is CASSSELAGNNEQFF. CDR3 nucleotides: TGTGCCAGCAGTAGCGAACTAGCGGGTAACAATGAGCAGTTCTTC.

The chain is built from TRBV9 and TRBJ2-3, with 12 nucleotides matching TRBD2. There are 17 residues in the CDR3. The germline V gene has CDR1 SGDLS and CDR2 YYNGEE. V lost 4 bases, J lost 0 bases, and 6 bases stayed unmatched. The CDR3 DNA is TGTGCCAGCAGCACCGGACTAGCGGGACGGAGCACAGATACGCAGTATTTT. Protein product: CASSTGLAGRSTDTQYF. Filled out from reference TRBV9 and TRBJ2-3, the complete variable domain reads DSGVTQTPKHLITATGQRVTLRCSPRSGDLSVYWYQQSLDQGLQFLIQYYNGEERAKGNILERFSAQQFPDLHSELNLSSLELGDSALYFCASSTGLAGRSTDTQYFGPGTRLTVL.

The rearrangement links TRBV27 to TRBJ1-2; TRBD1 might be the D (6 bases). V gave up 6 bases and J gave up 4 bases, with 18 bases separating them. CDR3 size: 15 residues. Germline CDR1 reads MNHEY; CDR2 reads SMNVEV (reference sequence). The CDR3 DNA sequence: TGTGCCAGCAGCCCTAGACAGGCTAACCGCTATGGCTACACCTTC. Protein: CASSPRQANRYGYTF.

The rearrangement uses TRBV12-3 or TRBV12-4 and TRBJ2-7, with D maybe TRBD1 (6 bases). This CDR3 contains 12 residues. The ends were cut back, 6 bases at V and 3 bases at J, with 9 bases in the middle. The CDR3 DNA is TGTGCCAGCAGACCGGACAGCTACGAGCAGTACTTC. This codes for CASRPDSYEQYF.

The chain uses TRBV28 and TRBJ1-1; D not certain. V shed 0 bases and J shed 1 base, with 3 bases lying between them. The V gene's germline CDR1 is MDHEN and CDR2 SYDVKM. The CDR3 covers 13 residues. The CDR3 DNA reads as TGTGCCAGCAGTTTATGGCGGAACACTGAAGCTTTCTTT. Its translation: CASSLWRNTEAFF. Full variable domain (missing parts from reference TRBV28 and TRBJ1-1): DVKVTQSSRYLVKRTGEKVFLECVQDMDHENMFWYRQDPGLGLRLIYFSYDVKMKEKGDIPEGYSVSREKKERFSLILESASTNQTSMYLCASSLWRNTEAFFGQGTRLTVV.

This clone appeared a single time. The sample has other DNA sequences that encode this CDR3 too. The rearrangement links TRBV3-1 (or the pseudogene TRBV3-2) to TRBJ1-6; 8 nucleotides line up with TRBD1. The V and J ends lost 1 base and 7 bases, in that order; junction bases with no gene match: 9. This CDR3 is built from 17 residues. Germline V gene data show CDR1 as LGHDT and CDR2 as YNNKEL (reference sequence). The CDR3 DNA sequence: TGTGCCAGCAGCCAAGCTCCCCCGGGGACAGGAAATTCACCCCTCCACTTT. Protein sequence: CASSQAPPGTGNSPLHF.

The V call is TRBV14, the J call TRBJ2-7, with D perhaps matching TRBD1 (6 bases). The V and J ends lost 2 bases and 3 bases respectively, with 14 bases between them. Germline V gene sequence: CDR1 SGHDN, CDR2 FVKESK. The CDR3 has 15 amino acids. The chain's CDR3 is CASSQRGQISYEQYF. The CDR3 bases are TGTGCCAGCAGCCAAAGAGGACAGATTAGCTACGAGCAGTACTTC.

V gene TRBV7-6 combines with J gene TRBJ2-2, with TRBD1 as a possible D gene (6 bases). CDR1 is SGHVS and CDR2 is FNYEAQ in the germline V gene. The CDR3 covers 13 residues. V was shortened by 3 bases and J by 8 bases, with 10 bases between the two germline ends. Here the CDR3 reads CASSLGAGGELFF. The CDR3 DNA reads TGTGCCAGCAGCTTGGGGGCTGGAGGGGAGCTGTTTTTT.

The table lists this clone with a few counts. The chain carries TRBV3-1 (or the pseudogene TRBV3-2) and TRBJ1-1, with D tentatively TRBD1 (6 bases). V was trimmed by 4 bases and J by 10 bases, leaving 16 bases between them. This CDR3 has 13 amino acids. CDR1 and CDR2 from the germline V gene are LGHDT and YNNKEL (reference sequence). The DNA of the CDR3 is TGTGCCAGCAGCCCCCTCTTGGAAGGGGGAGCTTTCTTT. Amino acids: CASSPLLEGGAFF.

The genes are TRBV19 and TRBJ1-6, with D possibly matching TRBD1 (5 bases). Germline values: CDR1 LNHDA, CDR2 SQIVND (reference sequence). Trimming took 6 bases from V and 5 from J, leaving 17 bases between them. This CDR3 spans 16 amino acids. CDR3 bases: TGTGCCAGTAGCGGCCGGGGGTCAGCACATAATTCACCCCTCCACTTT. It codes for CASSGRGSAHNSPLHF.

The V and J genes are TRBV5-1 and TRBJ1-2; 8 nucleotides agree with TRBD1. The V gene end was trimmed by 4 bases and the J gene end by 2 bases; junction bases not matched to a gene: 7. This CDR3 contains 15 residues. Per germline, CDR1 SGHRS and CDR2 YFSETQ. CDR3 region: CASSRGTGDNYGYTF. CDR3 in DNA: TGCGCCAGCAGCCGTGGGACAGGCGACAACTATGGCTACACCTTC.

The chain joins TRBV2 to TRBJ2-3, with D hard to call. The V gene lost 5 bases and the J gene lost 2 bases, with 11 bases spanning the gap. CDR1 is SNHLY, CDR2 FYNNEI, per germline. The CDR3 has 14 amino acids. DNA of the CDR3: TGTGCCAGCAGTCCGACTTCTAACACAGATACGCAGTATTTT. Translated: CASSPTSNTDTQYF.